This T cell receptor (beta chain) was sequenced during a study of Ad26.COV2.S vaccination and SARS-CoV-2 variants. Some clones are missing from TCRdb's copy, which holds only in-frame ones; the method was immunoSEQ multiplex PCR. The sample shows 300,000 to 400,000 clones, around 86% of them seen only once. This CDR3 is built from 15 residues. V was cut by 4 bases and J by 0 bases, with 13 bases left in between. The V gene's germline CDR1 is SGHRS and CDR2 YFSETQ. Treatment noted: roughly 20 received Ad26.COV2.S at low or high dose, single or two shots; five or six received placebo; per-sample allocation not given. After the first vaccine or placebo injection, samples were drawn on day 63.

The chain uses TRBV5-1 and TRBJ1-2; weak D call: TRBD1 (5 bases). This clonotype was sampled from a person aged 18-60 years who received the Ad26.COV2.S COVID-19 vaccine or a placebo. The sequencing used peripheral blood, collected in a trial of Ad26.COV2.S vaccine versus placebo. Here the CDR3 reads CASSVDSGPNYGYTF. CDR3 DNA: TGCGCCAGCAGCGTAGACAGCGGCCCTAACTATGGCTACACCTTC.